This T cell receptor (beta chain) was recorded in a study of shared clonotypes between healthy human individuals (dated by TCRdb to the early 2020s). For the wider study: A couple of women and a few men aged 18 to 49 years were included in the cohort. To estimate repertoire size and how much clonotype sharing occurs between individuals, the study deeply sequenced the blood TCR repertoires of several healthy adults. Libraries were prepared and TCR repertoires were sequenced by different laboratories using diverse techniques, in order to increase sequencing depth and limit assay-specific biases. Per donor, leukapheresis produced somewhere between about 0.94 and 8.9 billion PBMCs.

Summary of the overall study and its limitations: Pairwise subsampling indicated that sequencing depth was expected to affect the degree of clonotype sharing among donors. Sampling was restricted to blood, and TCR repertoires in tissue are likely to differ from TCR repertoires in blood. The small number of donors limited the genetic and exposure-history diversity represented.

This clone was observed many times. Its target antigen remains unknown. Qualities for individual bases were not recorded, and no much larger clone is one base off. Using the deep immunoSEQ assay, TCR CDR3 regions were amplified from genomic DNA by multiplex PCR. For each cell subset, the extracted genomic DNA was distributed evenly across all wells of several immunoSEQ 96-well plates, and each plate served as one replicate. For unsorted PBMC, approximately 0.3 ug of genomic DNA, equivalent to about 30,000 T cell genomes, went into each replicate PCR. Unsorted PBMC genomic DNA was sequenced across ten immunoSEQ deep assay plates. Purified libraries were quantified with a Qubit 3.0 fluorometer, sized on a Bioanalyzer 2100, and re-quantified with the KAPA Library Quantification kit. Each immunoSEQ 96-well plate was sequenced on its own single-read 150-cycle Illumina NextSeq 550 flow cell. Per the authors' processing: Because the immunoSEQ output included only junctional sequences and no quality scores, the filtering could not be the same as the filtering used for full-length reads. To assign V/J genes and CDR3, sequences were annotated using PyIR, a Python wrapper for IgBLAST v1.9, with IMGT germline references. Reads were filtered out if the reads had weak V/J assignments (E-value above 1e-6), no CDR3, stop codons, out-of-frame junctions, or ambiguous translated residues. V3J clonotypes were defined as sequences sharing an identical inferred V gene, J gene, and CDR3 amino acid sequence. The percentage overlap between two repertoires was calculated by dividing the number of shared unique clonotypes by the size of the smaller repertoire. RTK rarefaction, the Chao1 estimator, and Recon v2.1 estimates of unobserved clonotypes were used to assess repertoire richness. Not all clones reach the TCRdb copy of this immuneACCESS table, which keeps in-frame sequences only. Checked studies attribute under half of the gap to unresolved V genes and leave the rest unexplained. The D gene and trimming were derived from the DNA, and the V and J assignments and clone size from that table. This sample has roughly 500,000 clones in its table, and 75% to 85% of those were observed once. Of the sample, approximately 13% is held by the ten largest clones.

Taken from the germline V gene (reference sequence), the CDR1 and CDR2 loops are GTSNPN and SVGIG. The junction shows trimming of 4 bases on V and 8 bases on J, plus 20 bases between the germline ends. The CDR3 runs 14 residues from the cysteine to the phenylalanine. Just CDR3 DNA is preserved here, 42 bases in frame from base 1. The donors were healthy, HIV-negative adults with no recently reported acute infections or vaccinations. Every donor was a Caucasian adult living in Nashville, Tennessee, USA. In the unsorted samples, 90 million or so PBMCs were counted, and genomic DNA was extracted using the QIAamp DNA Blood Mini kit. Blood was obtained by leukapheresis, after which PBMCs were separated by Ficoll-Histopaque density gradient centrifugation and cryopreserved in liquid nitrogen vapor phase.

Material for sequencing was PBMCs. The chain uses TRBV30 and TRBJ1-2; the D gene assignment is ambiguous. This receptor was obtained from a woman in her thirties or forties in good health. Some clones in this sample may be carry-over from other donors' samples. The sequenced DNA: TGTGCCTGGAACGGCAAAGGTGGCGTAGGGGGCTACACCTTC. This translates into CAWNGKGGVGGYTF. Extended through the reference TRBV30 and TRBJ1-2 proteins, this CDR3 yields the full variable domain: SQTIHQWPATLVQPVGSPLSLECTVEGTSNPNLYWYRQAAGRGLQLLFYSVGIGQISSEVPQNLSASRPQDRQFILSSKKLLLSDSGFYLCAWNGKGGVGGYTFGSGTRLTVV.